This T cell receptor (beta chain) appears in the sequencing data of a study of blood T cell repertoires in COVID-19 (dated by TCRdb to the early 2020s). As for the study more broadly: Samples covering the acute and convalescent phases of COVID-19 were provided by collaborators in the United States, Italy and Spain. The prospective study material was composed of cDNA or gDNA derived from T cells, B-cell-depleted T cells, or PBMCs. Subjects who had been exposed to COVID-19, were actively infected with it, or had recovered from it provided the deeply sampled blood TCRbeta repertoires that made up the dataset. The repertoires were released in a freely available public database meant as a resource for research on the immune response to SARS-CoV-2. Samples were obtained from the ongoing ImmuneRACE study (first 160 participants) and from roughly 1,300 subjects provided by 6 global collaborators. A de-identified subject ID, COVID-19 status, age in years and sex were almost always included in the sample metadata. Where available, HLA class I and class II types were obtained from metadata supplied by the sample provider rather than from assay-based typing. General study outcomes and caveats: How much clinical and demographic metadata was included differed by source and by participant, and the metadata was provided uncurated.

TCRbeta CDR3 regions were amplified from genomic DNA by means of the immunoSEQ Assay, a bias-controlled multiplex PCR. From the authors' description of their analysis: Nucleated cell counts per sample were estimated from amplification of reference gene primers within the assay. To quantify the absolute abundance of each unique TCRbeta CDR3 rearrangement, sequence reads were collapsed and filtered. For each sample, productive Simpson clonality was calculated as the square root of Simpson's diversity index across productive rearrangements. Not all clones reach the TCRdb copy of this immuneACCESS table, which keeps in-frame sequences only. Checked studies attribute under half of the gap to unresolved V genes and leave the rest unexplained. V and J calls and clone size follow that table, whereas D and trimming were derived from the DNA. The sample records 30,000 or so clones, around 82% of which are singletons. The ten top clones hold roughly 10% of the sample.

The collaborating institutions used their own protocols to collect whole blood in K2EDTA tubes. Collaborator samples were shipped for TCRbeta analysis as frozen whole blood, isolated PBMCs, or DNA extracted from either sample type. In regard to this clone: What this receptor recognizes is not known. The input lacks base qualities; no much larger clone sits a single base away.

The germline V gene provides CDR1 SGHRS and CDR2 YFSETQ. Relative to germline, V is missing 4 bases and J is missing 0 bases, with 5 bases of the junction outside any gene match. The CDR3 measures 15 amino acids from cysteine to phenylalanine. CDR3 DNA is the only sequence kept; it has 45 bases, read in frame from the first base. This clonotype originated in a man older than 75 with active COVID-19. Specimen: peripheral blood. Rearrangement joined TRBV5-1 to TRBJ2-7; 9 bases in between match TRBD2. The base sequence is TGCGCCAGCAGCGCCTTAGCGGGGGCCTCCTACGAGCAGTACTTC. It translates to CASSALAGASYEQYF.